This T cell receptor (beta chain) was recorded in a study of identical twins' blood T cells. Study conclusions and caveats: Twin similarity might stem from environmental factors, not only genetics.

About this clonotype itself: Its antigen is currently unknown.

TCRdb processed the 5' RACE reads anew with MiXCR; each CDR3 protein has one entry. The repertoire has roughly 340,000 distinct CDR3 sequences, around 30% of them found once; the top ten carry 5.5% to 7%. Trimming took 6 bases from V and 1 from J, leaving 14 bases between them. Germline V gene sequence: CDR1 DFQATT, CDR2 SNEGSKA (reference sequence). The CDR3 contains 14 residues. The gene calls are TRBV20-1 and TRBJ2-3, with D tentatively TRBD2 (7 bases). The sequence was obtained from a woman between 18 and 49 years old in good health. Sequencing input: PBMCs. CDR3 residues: CSATSGGRTDTQYF. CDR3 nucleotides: TGCAGTGCCACGTCCGGGGGGCGCACAGATACGCAGTATTTT.